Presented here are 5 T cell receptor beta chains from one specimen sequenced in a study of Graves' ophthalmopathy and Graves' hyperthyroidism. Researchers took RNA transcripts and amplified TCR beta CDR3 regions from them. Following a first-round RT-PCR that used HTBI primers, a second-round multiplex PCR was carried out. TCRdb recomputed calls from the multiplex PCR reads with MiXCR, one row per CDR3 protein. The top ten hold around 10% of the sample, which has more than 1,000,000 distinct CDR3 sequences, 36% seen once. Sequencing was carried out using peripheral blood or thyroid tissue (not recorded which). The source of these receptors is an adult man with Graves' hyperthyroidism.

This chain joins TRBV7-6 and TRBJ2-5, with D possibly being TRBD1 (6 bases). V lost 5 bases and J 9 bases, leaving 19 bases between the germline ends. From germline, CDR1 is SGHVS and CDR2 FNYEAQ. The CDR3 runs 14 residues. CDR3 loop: CASSQRGSGQPQYF. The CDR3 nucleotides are TGTGCCAGCAGCCAACGGGGATCTGGACAGCCCCAGTACTTC.

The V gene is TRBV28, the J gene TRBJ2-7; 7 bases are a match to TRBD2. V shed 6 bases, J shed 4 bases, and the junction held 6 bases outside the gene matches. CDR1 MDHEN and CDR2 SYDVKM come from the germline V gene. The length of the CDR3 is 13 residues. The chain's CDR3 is CASRGGFKYEQYF. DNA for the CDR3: TGTGCCAGCAGGGGAGGGTTTAAGTACGAGCAGTACTTC.

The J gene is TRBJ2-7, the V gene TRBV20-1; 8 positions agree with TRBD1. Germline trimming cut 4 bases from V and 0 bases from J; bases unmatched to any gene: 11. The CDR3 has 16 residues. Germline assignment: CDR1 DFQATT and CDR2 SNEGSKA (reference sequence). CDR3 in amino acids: CSATGGSTSSSYEQYF. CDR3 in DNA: TGCAGTGCTACAGGGGGCAGCACCTCTAGCTCCTACGAGCAGTACTTC.

CDR3 protein: CASSPGGGLTGHGYTF. In nucleotides, the CDR3 is TGTGCCAGCAGCCCCGGGGGAGGCCTAACTGGTCATGGCTACACCTTC. The chain has TRBV7-3 and TRBJ1-2, with D maybe TRBD1 (5 bases). Germline V CDR1 and CDR2: SGHTA, FQGTGA. With 5 bases removed from V and 6 bases from J, the gap between germline ends came to 22 bases. The CDR3 has 16 amino acids. The whole variable domain, filled in from reference TRBV7-3 and TRBJ1-2, reads GAGVSQTPSNKVTEKGKYVELRCDPISGHTALYWYRQSLGQGPEFLIYFQGTGAADDSGLPNDRFFAVRPEGSVSTLKIQRTERGDSAVYLCASSPGGGLTGHGYTFGSGTRLTVV.

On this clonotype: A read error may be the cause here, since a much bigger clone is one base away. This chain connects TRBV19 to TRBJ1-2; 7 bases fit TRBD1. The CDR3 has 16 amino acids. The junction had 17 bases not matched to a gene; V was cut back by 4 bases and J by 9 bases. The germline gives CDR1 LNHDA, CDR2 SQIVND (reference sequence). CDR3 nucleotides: TGTGCCAGTAGTACCCGACCCGGACAGGCTGGTTCTAGCTACACCTTC. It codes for CASSTRPGQAGSSYTF.